The sequence of this T cell receptor (beta chain) was determined in a study of brain T cells in children with intractable seizures. The assay was immunoSEQ multiplex PCR, and TCRdb's table has in-frame clones only and misses some. The sample has hundreds of thousands of clones; 93% are singletons. Whole-study findings and limits: Pre-surgery blood may have been undersampled, hiding some clones. Only CDR3 sequence similarity suggested viral specificity, without known HCMV serostatus.

Time point described: blood from clinic visit 5 months post-surgery; TSC patient then seizure free. Only cases whose brain tissue showed the highest T cell transcript signatures were sequenced. The sample holds one count of this clone. Its antigen is undetermined. Germline V gene sequence: CDR1 LNHDA, CDR2 SQIVND (reference sequence). The ends lost 1 base at V and 4 bases at J; junction bases unmatched: 4. The CDR3 runs 15 residues. This specimen consisted of peripheral blood, obtained 4 to 6 months after surgery. This chain links TRBV19 with TRBJ1-5; 7 bases map to TRBD1. The sequence came from a boy in the first two years of life with tuberous sclerosis and intractable seizures. As DNA, the CDR3 is TGTGCCAGTAGTATAGCGGCAGGGGGGAATCAGCCCCAGCATTTT. Translating it yields CASSIAAGGNQPQHF.